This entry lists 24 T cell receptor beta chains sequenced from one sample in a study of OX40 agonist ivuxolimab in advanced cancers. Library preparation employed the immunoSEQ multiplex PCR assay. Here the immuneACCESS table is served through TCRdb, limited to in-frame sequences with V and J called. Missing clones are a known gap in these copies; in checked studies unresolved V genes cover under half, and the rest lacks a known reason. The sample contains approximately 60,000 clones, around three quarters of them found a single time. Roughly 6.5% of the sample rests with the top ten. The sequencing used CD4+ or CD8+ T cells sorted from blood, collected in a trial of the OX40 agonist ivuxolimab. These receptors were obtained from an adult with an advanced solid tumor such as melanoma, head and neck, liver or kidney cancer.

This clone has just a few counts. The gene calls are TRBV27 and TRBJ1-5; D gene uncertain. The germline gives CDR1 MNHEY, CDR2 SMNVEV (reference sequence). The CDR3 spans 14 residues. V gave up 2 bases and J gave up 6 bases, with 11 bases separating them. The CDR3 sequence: CASSLNGLGQPQHF. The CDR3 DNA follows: TGTGCCAGCAGTTTAAACGGGCTGGGTCAGCCCCAGCATTTT.

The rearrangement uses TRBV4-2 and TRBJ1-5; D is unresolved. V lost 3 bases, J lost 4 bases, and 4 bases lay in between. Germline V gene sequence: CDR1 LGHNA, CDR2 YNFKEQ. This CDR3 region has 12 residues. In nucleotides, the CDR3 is TGTGCCAGCAGCCAGGAGAATCAGCCCCAGCATTTT. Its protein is CASSQENQPQHF.

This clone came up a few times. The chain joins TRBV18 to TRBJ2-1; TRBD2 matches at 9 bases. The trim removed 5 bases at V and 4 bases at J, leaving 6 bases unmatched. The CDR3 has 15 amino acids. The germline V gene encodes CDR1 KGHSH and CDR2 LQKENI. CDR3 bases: TGTGCCAGCTCAACGCGACTAGCGGATTACAATGAGCAGTTCTTC. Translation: CASSTRLADYNEQFF.

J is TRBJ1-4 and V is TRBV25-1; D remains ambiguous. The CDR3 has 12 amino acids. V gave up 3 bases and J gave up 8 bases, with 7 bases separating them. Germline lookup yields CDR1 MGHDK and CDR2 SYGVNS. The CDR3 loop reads CASSEIGEKLFF. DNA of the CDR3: TGTGCCAGCAGTGAGATAGGAGAAAAACTGTTTTTT.

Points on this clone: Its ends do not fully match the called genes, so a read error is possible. CDR3 bases: TGTGCCAGCAGTTCCCGGACTAAGACTACTGAAAAACTGTTTTTT. It specifies CASSSRTKTTEKLFF. V gene TRBV28 combines with J gene TRBJ1-4; D not resolved. Germline CDR1 is MDHEN and CDR2 is SYDVKM. The CDR3 extends over 15 amino acids.

CDR3 bases: TGTGCCAGCAGAGGCTTAGGGGGGCCCATGAACACTGAAGCTTTCTTT. Translating gives CASRGLGGPMNTEAFF. The genes are TRBV21-1 and TRBJ1-1. TRBV21-1 is a known pseudogene. The CDR3 runs to 16 residues.

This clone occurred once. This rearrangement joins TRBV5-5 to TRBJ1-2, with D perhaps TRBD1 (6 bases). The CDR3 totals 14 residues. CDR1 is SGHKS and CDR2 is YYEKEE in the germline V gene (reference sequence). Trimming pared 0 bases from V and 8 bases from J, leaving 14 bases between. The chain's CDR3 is CASSLGGTGRGYTF. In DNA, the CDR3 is TGTGCCAGCAGCTTGGGGGGAACAGGGAGAGGCTACACCTTC.

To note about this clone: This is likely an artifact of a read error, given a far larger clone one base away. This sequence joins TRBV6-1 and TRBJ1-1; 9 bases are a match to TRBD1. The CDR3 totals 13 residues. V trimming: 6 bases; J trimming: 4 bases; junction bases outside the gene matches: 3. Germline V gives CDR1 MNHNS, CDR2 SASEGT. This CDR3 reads CASSQQGATEAFF. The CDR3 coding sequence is TGTGCCAGCAGCCAACAGGGGGCCACTGAAGCTTTCTTT.

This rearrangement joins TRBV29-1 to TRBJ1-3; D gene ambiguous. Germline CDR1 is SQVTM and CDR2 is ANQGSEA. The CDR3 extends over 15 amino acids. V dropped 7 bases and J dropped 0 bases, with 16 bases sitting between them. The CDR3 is CSAALGADSGNTIYF. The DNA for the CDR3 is TGCAGCGCTGCCTTGGGTGCCGACTCTGGAAACACCATATATTTT.

Written as DNA, the CDR3 is TGTGCCAGCAGTTACGTAGCCCGGGAAAACATTCAGTACTTC. Translated, it gives CASSYVARENIQYF. V and J are TRBV6-5 and TRBJ2-4, with D hard to call. Germline V CDR1 and CDR2: MNHEY, SVGAGI. The CDR3 is 14 amino acids. Trimming pared 2 bases from V and 5 bases from J, leaving 10 bases between.

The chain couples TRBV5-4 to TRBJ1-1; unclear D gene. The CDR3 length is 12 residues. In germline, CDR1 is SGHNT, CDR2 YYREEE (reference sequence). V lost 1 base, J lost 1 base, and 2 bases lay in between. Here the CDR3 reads CASSLRNTEAFF. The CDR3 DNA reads TGTGCCAGCAGCTTGCGGAACACTGAAGCTTTCTTT.

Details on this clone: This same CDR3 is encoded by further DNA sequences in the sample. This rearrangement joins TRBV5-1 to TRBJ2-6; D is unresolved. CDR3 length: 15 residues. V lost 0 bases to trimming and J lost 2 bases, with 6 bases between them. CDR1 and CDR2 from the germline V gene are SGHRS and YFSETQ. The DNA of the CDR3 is TGCGCCAGCAGCTTGGGGGGAACTGGGGCCAACGTCCTGACTTTC. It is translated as CASSLGGTGANVLTF.

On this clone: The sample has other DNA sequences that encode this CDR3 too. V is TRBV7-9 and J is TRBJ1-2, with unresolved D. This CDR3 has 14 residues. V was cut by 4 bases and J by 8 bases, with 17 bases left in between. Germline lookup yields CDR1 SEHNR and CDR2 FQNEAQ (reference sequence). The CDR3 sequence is CASSYYPGQWGYTF. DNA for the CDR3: TGTGCCAGCAGCTACTACCCTGGGCAGTGGGGCTACACCTTC.

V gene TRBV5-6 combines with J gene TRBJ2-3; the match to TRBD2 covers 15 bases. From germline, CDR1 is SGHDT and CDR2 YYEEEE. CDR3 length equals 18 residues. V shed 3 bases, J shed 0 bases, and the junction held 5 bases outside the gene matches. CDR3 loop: CASSYGTSGGPSTDTQYF. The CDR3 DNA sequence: TGTGCCAGCAGCTATGGGACTAGCGGGGGGCCGAGCACAGATACGCAGTATTTT. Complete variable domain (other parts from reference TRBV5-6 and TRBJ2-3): DAGVTQSPTHLIKTRGQQVTLRCSPKSGHDTVSWYQQALGQGPQFIFQYYEEEERQRGNFPDRFSGHQFPNYSSELNVNALLLGDSALYLCASSYGTSGGPSTDTQYFGPGTRLTVL.

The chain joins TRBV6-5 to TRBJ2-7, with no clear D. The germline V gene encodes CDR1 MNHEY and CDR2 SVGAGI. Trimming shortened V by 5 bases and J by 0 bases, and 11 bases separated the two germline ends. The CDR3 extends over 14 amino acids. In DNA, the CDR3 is TGTGCCAGCAGTCGTAAGATCGCCTCCTACGAGCAGTACTTC. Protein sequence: CASSRKIASYEQYF.

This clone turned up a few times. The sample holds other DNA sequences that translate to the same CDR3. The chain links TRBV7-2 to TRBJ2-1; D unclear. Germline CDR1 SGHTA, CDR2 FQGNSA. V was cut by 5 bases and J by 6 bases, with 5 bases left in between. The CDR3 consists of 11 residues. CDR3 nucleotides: TGTGCCAGCAGCCTGCTCAATGAGCAGTTCTTC. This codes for CASSLLNEQFF.

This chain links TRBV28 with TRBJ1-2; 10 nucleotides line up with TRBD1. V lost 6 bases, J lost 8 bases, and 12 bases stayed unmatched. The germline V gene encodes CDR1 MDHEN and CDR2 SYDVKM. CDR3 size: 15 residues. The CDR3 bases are TGTGCCAGCAGACAAAGACAGGGGGCCGTGGAAGGCTACACCTTC. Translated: CASRQRQGAVEGYTF.

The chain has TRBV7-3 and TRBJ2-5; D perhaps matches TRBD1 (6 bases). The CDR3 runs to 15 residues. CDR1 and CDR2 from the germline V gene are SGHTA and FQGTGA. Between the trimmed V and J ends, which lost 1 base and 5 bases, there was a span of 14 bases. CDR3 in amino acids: CASSLKQGGDETQYF. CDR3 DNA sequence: TGTGCCAGCAGCTTAAAACAGGGTGGGGACGAGACCCAGTACTTC.

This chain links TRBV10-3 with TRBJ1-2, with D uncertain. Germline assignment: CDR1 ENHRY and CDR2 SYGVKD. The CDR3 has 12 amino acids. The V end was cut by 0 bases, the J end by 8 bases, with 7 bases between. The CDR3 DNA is TGTGCCATCAGTGAGTCTTATGTAGGCTACACCTTC. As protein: CAISESYVGYTF.

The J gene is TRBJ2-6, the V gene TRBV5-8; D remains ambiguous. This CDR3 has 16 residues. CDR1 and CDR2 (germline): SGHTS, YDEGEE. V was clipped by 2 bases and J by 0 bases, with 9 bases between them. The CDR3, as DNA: TGTGCCAGCAGCTTCGGGCTGAACTCTGGGGCCAACGTCCTGACTTTC. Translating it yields CASSFGLNSGANVLTF. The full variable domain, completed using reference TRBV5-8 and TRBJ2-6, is EAGVTQSPTHLIKTRGQQATLRCSPISGHTSVYWYQQALGLGLQFLLWYDEGEERNRGNFPPRFSGRQFPNYSSELNVNALELEDSALYLCASSFGLNSGANVLTFGAGSRLTVL.

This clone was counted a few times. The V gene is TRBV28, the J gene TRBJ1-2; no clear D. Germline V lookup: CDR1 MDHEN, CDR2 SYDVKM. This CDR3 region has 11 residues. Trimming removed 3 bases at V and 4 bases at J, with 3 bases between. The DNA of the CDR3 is TGTGCCAGCAGTTTCATCTATGGCTACACCTTC. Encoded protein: CASSFIYGYTF.

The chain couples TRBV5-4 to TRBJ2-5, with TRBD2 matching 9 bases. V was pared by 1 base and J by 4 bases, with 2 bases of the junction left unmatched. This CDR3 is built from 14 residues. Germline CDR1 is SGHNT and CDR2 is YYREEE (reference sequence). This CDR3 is CASSLSSGIETQYF. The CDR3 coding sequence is TGTGCCAGCAGCTTGTCTAGCGGGATAGAGACCCAGTACTTC. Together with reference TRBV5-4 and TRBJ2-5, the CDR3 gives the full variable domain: ETGVTQSPTHLIKTRGQQVTLRCSSQSGHNTVSWYQQALGQGPQFIFQYYREEENGRGNFPPRFSGLQFPNYSSELNVNALELDDSALYLCASSLSSGIETQYFGPGTRLLVL.

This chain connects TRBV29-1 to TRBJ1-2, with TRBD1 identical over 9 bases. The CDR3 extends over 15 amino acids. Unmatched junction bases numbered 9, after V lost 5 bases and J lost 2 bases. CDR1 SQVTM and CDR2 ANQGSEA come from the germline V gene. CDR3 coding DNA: TGCAGCGTTTTGGGACAGGGAAGGGCCAACTATGGCTACACCTTC. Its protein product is CSVLGQGRANYGYTF.

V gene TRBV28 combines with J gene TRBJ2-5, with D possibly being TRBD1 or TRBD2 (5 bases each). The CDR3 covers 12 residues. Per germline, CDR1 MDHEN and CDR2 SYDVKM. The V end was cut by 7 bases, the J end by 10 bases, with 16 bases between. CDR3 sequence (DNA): TGTGCCAGCACCCGAGGGGTTTCGGGCCAGTACTTC. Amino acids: CASTRGVSGQYF. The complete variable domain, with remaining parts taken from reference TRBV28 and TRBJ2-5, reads DVKVTQSSRYLVKRTGEKVFLECVQDMDHENMFWYRQDPGLGLRLIYFSYDVKMKEKGDIPEGYSVSREKKERFSLILESASTNQTSMYLCASTRGVSGQYFGPGTRLLVL.